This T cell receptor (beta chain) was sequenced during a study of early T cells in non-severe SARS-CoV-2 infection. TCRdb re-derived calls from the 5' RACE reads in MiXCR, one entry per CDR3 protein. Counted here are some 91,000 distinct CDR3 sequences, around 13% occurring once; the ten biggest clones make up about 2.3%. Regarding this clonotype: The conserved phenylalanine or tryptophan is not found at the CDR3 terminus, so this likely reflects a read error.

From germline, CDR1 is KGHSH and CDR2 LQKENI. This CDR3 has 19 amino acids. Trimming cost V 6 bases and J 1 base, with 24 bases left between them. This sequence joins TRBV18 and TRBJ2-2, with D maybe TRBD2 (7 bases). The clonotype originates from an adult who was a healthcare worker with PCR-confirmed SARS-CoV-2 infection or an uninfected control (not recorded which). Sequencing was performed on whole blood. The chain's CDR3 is CASSPNRDYRRENTGELFL. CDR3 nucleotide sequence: TGTGCCAGCTCGCCGAACAGGGACTACCGACGAGAGAACACCGGGGAGCTGTTTTTA.